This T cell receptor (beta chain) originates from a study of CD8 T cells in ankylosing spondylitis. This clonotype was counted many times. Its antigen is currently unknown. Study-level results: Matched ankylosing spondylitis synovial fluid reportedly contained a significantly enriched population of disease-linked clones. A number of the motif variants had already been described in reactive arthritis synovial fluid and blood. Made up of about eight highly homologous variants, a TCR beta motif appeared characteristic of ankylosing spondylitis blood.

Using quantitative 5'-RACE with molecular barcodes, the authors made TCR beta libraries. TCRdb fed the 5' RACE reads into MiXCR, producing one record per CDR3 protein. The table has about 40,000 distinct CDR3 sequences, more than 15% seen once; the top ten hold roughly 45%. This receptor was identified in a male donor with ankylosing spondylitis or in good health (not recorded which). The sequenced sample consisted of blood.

The DNA for the CDR3 is TGTGCCAGCAGTTTAGAGAAGAACACTGAAGCTTTCTTT. Translated: CASSLEKNTEAFF. The chain employs TRBV27 and TRBJ1-1; D is undetermined. Germline assignment: CDR1 MNHEY and CDR2 SMNVEV (reference sequence). The ends were cut back, 2 bases at V and 1 base at J, with 5 bases in the middle. The CDR3 runs to 13 residues.